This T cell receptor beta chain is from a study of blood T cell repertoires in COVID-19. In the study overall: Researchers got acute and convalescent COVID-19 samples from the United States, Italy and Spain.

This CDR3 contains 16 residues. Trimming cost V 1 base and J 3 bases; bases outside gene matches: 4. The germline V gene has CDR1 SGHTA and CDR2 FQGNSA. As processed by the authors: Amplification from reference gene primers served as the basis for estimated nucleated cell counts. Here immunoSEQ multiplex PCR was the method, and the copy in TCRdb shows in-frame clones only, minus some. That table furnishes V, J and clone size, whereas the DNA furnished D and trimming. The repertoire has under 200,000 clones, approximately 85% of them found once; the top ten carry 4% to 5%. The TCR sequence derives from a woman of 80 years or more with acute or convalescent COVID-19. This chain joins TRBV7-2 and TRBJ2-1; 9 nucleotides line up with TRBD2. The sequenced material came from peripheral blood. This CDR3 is CASSLGSSGNYNEQFF. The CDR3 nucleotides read TGTGCCAGCAGCTTAGGTTCTAGCGGGAACTACAATGAGCAGTTCTTC.